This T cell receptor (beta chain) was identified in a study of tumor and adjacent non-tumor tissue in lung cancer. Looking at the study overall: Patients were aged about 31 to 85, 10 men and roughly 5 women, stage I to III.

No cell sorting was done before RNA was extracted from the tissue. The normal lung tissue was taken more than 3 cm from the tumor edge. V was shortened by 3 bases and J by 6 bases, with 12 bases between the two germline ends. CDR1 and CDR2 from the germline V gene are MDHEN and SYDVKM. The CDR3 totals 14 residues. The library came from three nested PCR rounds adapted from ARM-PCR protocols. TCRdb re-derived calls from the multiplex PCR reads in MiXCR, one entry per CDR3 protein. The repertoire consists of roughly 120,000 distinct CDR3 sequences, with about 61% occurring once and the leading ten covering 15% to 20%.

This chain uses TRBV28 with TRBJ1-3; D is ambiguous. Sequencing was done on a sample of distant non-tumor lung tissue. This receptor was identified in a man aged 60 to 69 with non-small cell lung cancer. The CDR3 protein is CASSLAGPVNTIYF. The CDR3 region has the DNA TGTGCCAGCAGTTTGGCAGGCCCTGTAAACACCATATATTTT.